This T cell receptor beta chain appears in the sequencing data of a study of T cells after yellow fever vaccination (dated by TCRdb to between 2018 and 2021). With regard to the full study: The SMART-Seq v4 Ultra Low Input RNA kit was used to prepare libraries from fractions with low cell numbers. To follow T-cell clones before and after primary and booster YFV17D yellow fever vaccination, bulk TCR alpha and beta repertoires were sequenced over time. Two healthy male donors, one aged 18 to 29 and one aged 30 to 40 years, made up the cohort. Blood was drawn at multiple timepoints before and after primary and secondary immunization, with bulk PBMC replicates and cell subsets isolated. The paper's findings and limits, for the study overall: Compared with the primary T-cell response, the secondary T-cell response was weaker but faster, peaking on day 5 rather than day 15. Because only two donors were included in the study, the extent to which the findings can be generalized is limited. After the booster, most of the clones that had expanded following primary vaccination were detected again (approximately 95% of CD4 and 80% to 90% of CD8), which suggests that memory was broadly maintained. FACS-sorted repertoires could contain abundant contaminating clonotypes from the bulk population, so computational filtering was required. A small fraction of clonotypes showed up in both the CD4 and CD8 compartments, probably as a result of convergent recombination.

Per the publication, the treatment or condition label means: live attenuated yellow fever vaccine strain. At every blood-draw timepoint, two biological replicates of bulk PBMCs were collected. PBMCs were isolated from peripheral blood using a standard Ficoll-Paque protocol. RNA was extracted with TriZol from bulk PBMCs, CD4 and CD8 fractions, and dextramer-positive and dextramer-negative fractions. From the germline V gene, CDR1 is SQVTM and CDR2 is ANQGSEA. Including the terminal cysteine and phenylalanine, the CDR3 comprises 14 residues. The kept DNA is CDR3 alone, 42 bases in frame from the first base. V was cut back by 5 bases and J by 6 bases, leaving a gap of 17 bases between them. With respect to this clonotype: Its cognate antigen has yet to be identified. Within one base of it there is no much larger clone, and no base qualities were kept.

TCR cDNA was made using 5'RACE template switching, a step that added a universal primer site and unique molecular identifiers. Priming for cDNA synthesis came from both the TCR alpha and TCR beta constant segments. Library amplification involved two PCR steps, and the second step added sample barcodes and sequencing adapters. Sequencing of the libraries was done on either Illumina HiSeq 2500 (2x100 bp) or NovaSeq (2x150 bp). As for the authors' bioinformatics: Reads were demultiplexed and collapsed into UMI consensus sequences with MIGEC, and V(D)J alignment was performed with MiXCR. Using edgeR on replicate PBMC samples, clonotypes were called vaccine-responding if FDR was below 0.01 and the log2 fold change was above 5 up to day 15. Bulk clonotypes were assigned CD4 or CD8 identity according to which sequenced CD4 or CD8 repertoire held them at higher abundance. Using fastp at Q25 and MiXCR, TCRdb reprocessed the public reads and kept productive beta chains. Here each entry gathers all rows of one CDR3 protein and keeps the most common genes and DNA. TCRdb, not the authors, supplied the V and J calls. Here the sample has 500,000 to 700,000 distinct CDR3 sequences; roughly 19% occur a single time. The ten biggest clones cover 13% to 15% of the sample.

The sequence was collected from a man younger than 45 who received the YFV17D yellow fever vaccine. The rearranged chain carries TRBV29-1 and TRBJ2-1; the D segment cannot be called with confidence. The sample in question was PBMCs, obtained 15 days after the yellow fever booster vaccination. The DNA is TGCAGCGTTATGACACCCCTCCCCTCCAATGAGCAGTTCTTC. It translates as CSVMTPLPSNEQFF.